The 31 T cell receptor beta chains presented below share a single source sample, sequenced in a study of spatial heterogeneity in lung cancer (dated by TCRdb to between 2018 and 2020). Library construction relied on 5' RACE. Sequencing was carried out with a NextSeq 500. TCRdb reworked the public reads: Q25 trimming with fastp, MiXCR clone assembly, productive beta chains retained. Every entry covers one CDR3 protein and lists the most common genes and DNA from its rows. This sample lists just under 95,000 distinct CDR3 sequences; 9.5% to 15% were detected once. The top ten clones comprise over 40% of the sample. What the time point label conveys for this sample: sample taken at primary tumor resection. The starting material was PBMCs, obtained at surgery. Receptor source: a male donor with early-stage non-small cell lung cancer.

About this clonotype itself: At one end, the junction sequence differs from germline, possibly due to a read error. This sequence joins TRBV7-2 and TRBJ1-6; TRBD1 matches 9 bases. CDR1 and CDR2 (germline): SGHTA, FQGNSA. The CDR3 length is 12 residues. CDR3 loop: CASSHGPGQGYF. As DNA, the CDR3 is TGTGCCAGCAGCCATGGGCCGGGACAGGGTTACTTT.

This chain joins TRBV28 and TRBJ2-1, with D possibly TRBD2 on 5 matching bases. The CDR3 is made up of 12 amino acids. Germline loops: CDR1 MDHEN, CDR2 SYDVKM. Trimming shortened V by 2 bases and J by 7 bases, and 6 bases separated the two germline ends. Here the CDR3 reads CASSLRGNEQFF. The CDR3 DNA reads as TGTGCCAGCAGTTTACGCGGGAATGAGCAGTTCTTC.

This clonotype was recorded a few times. V usage is TRBV29-1 and J usage is TRBJ1-3; D is ambiguous. V was pared by 6 bases and J by 0 bases, with 6 bases between. The CDR3 loop spans 12 amino acids. The germline V gene has CDR1 SQVTM and CDR2 ANQGSEA. DNA for the CDR3: TGCAGCGTACGGGACTCTGGAAACACCATATATTTT. Translation gives CSVRDSGNTIYF.

This clonotype has just a few counts. This rearrangement joins TRBV12-5 to TRBJ1-5; tentative D call: TRBD1 (5 bases). The germline gives CDR1 LGHNT, CDR2 FRNRAP. The V gene lost 3 bases and the J gene lost 4 bases, with 19 bases spanning the gap. The CDR3 sequence is 17 residues long. The CDR3 sequence: CASGFANPWRGNQPQHF. The CDR3, as DNA: TGTGCTAGTGGTTTTGCTAACCCTTGGAGGGGTAATCAGCCCCAGCATTTT. The whole variable domain, filled in from reference TRBV12-5 and TRBJ1-5, reads DARVTQTPRHKVTEMGQEVTMRCQPILGHNTVFWYRQTMMQGLELLAYFRNRAPLDDSGMPKDRFSAEMPDATLATLKIQPSEPRDSAVYFCASGFANPWRGNQPQHFGDGTRLSIL.

The V gene is TRBV7-2, the J gene TRBJ2-3; D ambiguous. Deletions cut 5 bases from V and 7 bases from J, with 13 bases between. This CDR3 is built from 13 residues. Germline-derived CDR1 and CDR2 are SGHTA and FQGNSA. For the CDR3, the DNA is TGTGCCAGCAGCCCCCCCGGGCCGTATACGCAGTATTTT. It yields the protein CASSPPGPYTQYF.

CDR3 DNA: TGTGCCAGCAGTTTAGGAGGGAGGAACACTGAAGCTTTCTTT. It translates to CASSLGGRNTEAFF. This sequence joins TRBV12-3 or TRBV12-4 and TRBJ1-1; D ambiguous. Between the trimmed V and J ends, which lost 1 base and 1 base, there was a span of 7 bases. The CDR3 is made up of 14 amino acids.

There are many counts of this clonotype. The CDR3 DNA is TGTGCCAGCAGCTTAAAGACCGGGGAGCTGTTTTTT. Amino acids: CASSLKTGELFF. The V gene is TRBV11-1, the J gene TRBJ2-2; D call uncertain. Germline V lookup: CDR1 SGHAT, CDR2 FQDESV (reference sequence). The V and J ends lost 2 bases and 5 bases respectively, with 3 bases between them. The CDR3 contains 12 residues.

This clonotype was counted between two and nine times. This rearrangement joins TRBV5-6 to TRBJ2-7; tentatively, D is TRBD1 (6 bases). In germline, CDR1 is SGHDT, CDR2 YYEEEE. The CDR3 runs 15 residues. Trimming left V 3 bases short and J 2 bases short, with 15 bases between. The CDR3 region is CASSSAGEGTYEQYF. For the CDR3, the DNA is TGTGCCAGCAGCTCCGCAGGGGAAGGGACCTACGAGCAGTACTTC.

The sample holds a few counts of this clonotype. One end of the junction does not line up with germline, which may come from a read error. This rearrangement joins TRBV7-3 to TRBJ2-5, with 11 bases that match TRBD2. Germline V CDR1 and CDR2: SGHTA, FQGTGA. This CDR3 is built from 15 residues. The CDR3: CASSITSGSPETQYF. CDR3 nucleotides: TGTGCCAGCAGCATAACTAGCGGGAGCCCGGAGACCCAGTACTTC.

V and J are TRBV5-1 and TRBJ1-1, with a tentative D call TRBD1 (5 bases). The CDR3 is 16 amino acids. The V end was cut by 0 bases, the J end by 0 bases, with 12 bases between. Germline assignment: CDR1 SGHRS and CDR2 YFSETQ. The CDR3 region is CASSLAGSIMNTEAFF. CDR3 in DNA: TGCGCCAGCAGCTTGGCAGGGTCCATAATGAACACTGAAGCTTTCTTT.

On this clonotype: A much larger clone lies one base from this, so it may be a read error. V gene TRBV7-2 combines with J gene TRBJ1-1; unclear D gene. CDR3 length equals 13 residues. Germline V gives CDR1 SGHTA, CDR2 FQGNSA. CDR3 amino acids: CVSSRGPTTEAFF. DNA of the CDR3: TGTGTCAGCAGCCGGGGTCCGACCACTGAAGCTTTCTTT.

This clonotype was counted between two and nine times. The gene calls are TRBV5-1 and TRBJ2-7, with TRBD2 matching 12 bases. The germline CDR1 and CDR2 sequences are SGHRS and YFSETQ. The CDR3 loop spans 16 amino acids. The V and J ends lost 0 bases and 2 bases, in that order; junction bases with no gene match: 3. The DNA of the CDR3 is TGCGCCAGCAGCTTGGGGCTAGCGGGAGGGACCTACGAGCAGTACTTC. It yields the protein CASSLGLAGGTYEQYF.

In this sample, this clonotype turned up many times. V usage is TRBV15 and J usage is TRBJ2-5; either TRBD1 or TRBD2 may supply D (5 bases each). CDR1 LNHNV and CDR2 YYDKDF come from the germline V gene (reference sequence). This CDR3 region has 16 residues. V was cut by 1 base and J by 2 bases, with 14 bases left in between. The CDR3 bases are TGTGCCACCAGCAGAGCTGGGGGTTGGATTCAAGAGACCCAGTACTTC. Translation gives CATSRAGGWIQETQYF.

The table lists this clonotype with many counts. The chain couples TRBV12-3 or TRBV12-4 to TRBJ1-1, with unresolved D. V lost 3 bases and J 1 base, leaving 9 bases between the germline ends. This CDR3 has 14 residues. Here the CDR3 reads CASSFRTGNTEAFF. CDR3 nucleotides: TGTGCCAGCAGTTTTCGGACCGGGAACACTGAAGCTTTCTTT.

This clonotype appeared many times. The chain couples TRBV7-2 to TRBJ2-2; D not certain. Germline V gene lookup returns CDR1 SGHTA and CDR2 FQGNSA. The CDR3 contains 14 residues. V shed 1 base and J shed 4 bases, with 7 bases lying between them. The CDR3 nucleotides read TGTGCCAGCAGCTTAGGTCCCGGCACCGGGGAGCTGTTTTTT. Translated, it gives CASSLGPGTGELFF.

The sample holds many counts of this clonotype. The chain uses TRBV6-6 and TRBJ2-3, with no clear D. Deletions cut 3 bases from V and 2 bases from J, with 3 bases between. CDR1 and CDR2 from the germline V gene are MNHNY and SVGAGI (reference sequence). The CDR3 is 12 amino acids. CDR3 protein: CASSYPTDTQYF. The CDR3 DNA reads as TGTGCCAGCAGTTATCCCACAGATACGCAGTATTTT.

This clonotype was recorded at least ten times. This chain joins TRBV28 and TRBJ1-6, with D unresolved. The CDR3 has 12 amino acids. The V and J ends lost 6 bases and 8 bases respectively, with 8 bases between them. Germline assignment: CDR1 MDHEN and CDR2 SYDVKM. This chain's CDR3 is CASRDGDSPLHF. CDR3 DNA sequence: TGTGCCAGCAGGGACGGGGATTCACCCCTCCACTTT.

The J gene is TRBJ1-4, the V gene TRBV18, with 8 bases aligning to TRBD1. V gave up 3 bases and J gave up 6 bases; unmatched junction bases: 12. CDR3 length: 17 amino acids. Germline assignment: CDR1 KGHSH and CDR2 LQKENI. The CDR3 here is CASSPETGELSYEKLFF. CDR3 sequence (DNA): TGTGCCAGCTCACCGGAGACAGGGGAGCTCTCTTATGAAAAACTGTTTTTT.

The gene calls are TRBV20-1 and TRBJ2-7; D ambiguous. CDR1 is DFQATT and CDR2 is SNEGSKA in the germline V gene (reference sequence). V was trimmed by 3 bases and J by 1 base, leaving 10 bases between them. This CDR3 is 13 amino acids long. The CDR3 region has the DNA TGCAGTGCTAGTACCCGACATTCCTACGAGCAGTACTTC. It specifies CSASTRHSYEQYF.

This clonotype was detected ten times or more. The J gene is TRBJ2-7, the V gene TRBV7-9; possibly TRBD2 for D (6 bases). The length of the CDR3 is 13 residues. V lost 5 bases to trimming and J lost 3 bases, with 11 bases between them. Germline V lookup: CDR1 SEHNR, CDR2 FQNEAQ (reference sequence). Written as DNA, the CDR3 is TGTGCCAGCAGCACTTGGAGGGGCTACGAGCAGTACTTC. It encodes CASSTWRGYEQYF. Together with reference TRBV7-9 and TRBJ2-7, the CDR3 gives the full variable domain: DTGVSQNPRHKITKRGQNVTFRCDPISEHNRLYWYRQTLGQGPEFLTYFQNEAQLEKSRLLSDRFSAERPKGSFSTLEIQRTEQGDSAMYLCASSTWRGYEQYFGPGTRLTVT.

The CDR3 DNA sequence: TGTGCCAGCAGCCACCAGACAGGGGTGGAGACCCAGTACTTC. This sequence encodes CASSHQTGVETQYF. The V and J genes are TRBV4-2 and TRBJ2-5, with 8 bases matching TRBD1. The CDR3 covers 14 residues. The trim removed 3 bases at V and 5 bases at J, leaving 5 bases unmatched. Germline-derived CDR1 and CDR2 are LGHNA and YNFKEQ.

This clonotype turned up a few times. CDR3: CASSPFGSAREQYF. The CDR3 nucleotides are TGTGCCAGCAGCCCCTTCGGGTCAGCTCGGGAGCAGTACTTC. The chain recombines TRBV11-1 with TRBJ2-7; D uncertain. Germline CDR1 reads SGHAT; CDR2 reads FQDESV (reference sequence). The ends were cut back, 5 bases at V and 7 bases at J, with 18 bases in the middle. The CDR3 covers 14 residues.

This clonotype was counted only a few times. The rearrangement links TRBV20-1 to TRBJ1-4; no reliable D call. CDR1 and CDR2 (germline): DFQATT, SNEGSKA (reference sequence). V lost 5 bases, J lost 2 bases, and 9 bases lay in between. The CDR3 loop spans 13 amino acids. DNA for the CDR3: TGCAGTGCTCGGATTTTCACTAATGAAAAACTGTTTTTT. It specifies CSARIFTNEKLFF.

V gene TRBV28 combines with J gene TRBJ2-1, with 7 bases matching TRBD2. Germline CDR1 MDHEN, CDR2 SYDVKM. CDR3 length equals 17 residues. V lost 7 bases, J lost 0 bases, and 12 bases stayed unmatched. CDR3 nucleotides: TGTGCCAGCACTTCATCGGGGGGTCCCAGCTCCTACAATGAGCAGTTCTTC. This sequence encodes CASTSSGGPSSYNEQFF.

This chain connects TRBV2 to TRBJ2-5; the D call may be TRBD1 or TRBD2 (5 bases each). CDR1 and CDR2 from the germline V gene are SNHLY and FYNNEI. Trimming stripped 4 bases from V and 7 bases from J, with 13 bases between. This CDR3 region has 13 residues. The CDR3 reads CASSVDGTWTQYF. As DNA, the CDR3 is TGTGCCAGCAGTGTGGACGGGACCTGGACCCAGTACTTC.

There are many counts of this clonotype. This sequence joins TRBV5-1 and TRBJ2-1, with D maybe TRBD1 (6 bases). V lost 4 bases and J 7 bases, leaving 15 bases between the germline ends. This CDR3 spans 14 amino acids. In germline, CDR1 is SGHRS, CDR2 YFSETQ. CDR3 sequence: CASSGGGRGNEQFF. CDR3 sequence (DNA): TGCGCCAGCAGCGGTGGGGGCCGAGGGAATGAGCAGTTCTTC.

This clonotype was seen many times. This chain uses TRBV28 with TRBJ2-7; 9 positions agree with TRBD1. The V gene's germline CDR1 is MDHEN and CDR2 SYDVKM. Trimming removed 4 bases from V and 6 bases from J; junction bases left unmatched: 7. This CDR3 has 14 residues. DNA for the CDR3: TGTGCCAGCAGTTCCCGACAGGGGGTCTTCGAGCAGTACTTC. As protein: CASSSRQGVFEQYF.

This clonotype was detected a few times. The chain joins TRBV7-2 to TRBJ2-3; TRBD2 matches 7 bases. Unmatched junction bases numbered 9, after V lost 6 bases and J lost 3 bases. This CDR3 is 15 amino acids long. The germline V gene has CDR1 SGHTA and CDR2 FQGNSA. The CDR3: CASRRTSAETDTQYF. CDR3 coding DNA: TGTGCCAGCAGACGTACTAGCGCGGAGACAGATACGCAGTATTTT.

The sample holds a few counts of this clonotype. The chain has TRBV12-3 or TRBV12-4 and TRBJ1-1, with D unresolved. Trimming pared 6 bases from V and 5 bases from J, leaving 10 bases between. The CDR3 is 12 amino acids. For the CDR3, the DNA is TGTGCCAGCAGCCTCGGTCGAACTGAAGCTTTCTTT. Translation: CASSLGRTEAFF.

The chain combines TRBV20-1 with TRBJ1-2; D unclear. In germline, CDR1 is DFQATT, CDR2 SNEGSKA (reference sequence). This CDR3 is 13 amino acids long. V lost 3 bases to trimming and J lost 0 bases, with 8 bases between them. CDR3 sequence reads: CSASGGPNYGYTF. The CDR3, as DNA: TGCAGTGCTAGTGGAGGGCCTAACTATGGCTACACCTTC.

V usage is TRBV7-6 and J usage is TRBJ2-7, with TRBD1 matching 8 bases. Trimming removed 5 bases from V and 5 bases from J; junction bases left unmatched: 8. The CDR3 spans 14 residues. In germline, CDR1 is SGHVS, CDR2 FNYEAQ. CDR3 loop: CASSPRGPSHEQYF. CDR3 sequence (DNA): TGTGCCAGCAGCCCCAGGGGGCCTAGCCACGAGCAGTACTTC.